This section outlines one T cell receptor beta chain sequence together with its context. The target antigen is unknown. Germline assignment: CDR1 SGHAT and CDR2 FQNNGV. The trim removed 5 bases at V and 4 bases at J, leaving 9 bases unmatched. The CDR3 is 15 amino acids. PCR primers comprised 60 Vbeta and 13 Jbeta primers. The protocol was immunoSEQ multiplex PCR, while the TCRdb copy is restricted to in-frame clones and leaves out a portion. Of over 100,000 clones listed, 73% are singletons. This record belongs to a study of cytomegalovirus exposure and HLA in healthy donors. Study-wide points: Indistinguishability led to the exclusion of some V segments, TRBV6-2 and TRBV6-3 included.

This clonotype was sampled from a woman in her 30s in good health and CMV-seronegative. The sequenced sample was PBMCs. The chain combines TRBV11-2 with TRBJ1-2, with 8 bases identical to TRBD1. CDR3 amino acids: CASSMRDRHLYGYTF. In DNA form, the CDR3 reads TGTGCCAGCAGCATGAGGGACAGGCACCTCTATGGCTACACCTTC.